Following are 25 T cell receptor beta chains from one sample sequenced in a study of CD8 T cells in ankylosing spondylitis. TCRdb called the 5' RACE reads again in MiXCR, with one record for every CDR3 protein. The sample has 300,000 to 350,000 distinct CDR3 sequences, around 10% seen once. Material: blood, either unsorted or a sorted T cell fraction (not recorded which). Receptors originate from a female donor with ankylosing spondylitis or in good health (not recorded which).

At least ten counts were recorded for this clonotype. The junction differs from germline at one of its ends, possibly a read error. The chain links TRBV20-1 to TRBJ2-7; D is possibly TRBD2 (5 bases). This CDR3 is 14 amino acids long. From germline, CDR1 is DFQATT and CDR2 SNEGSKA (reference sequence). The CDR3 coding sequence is TGCAGCGCTAGCCCGGCGGGTCGTTCCTACGAGCAGTACTTC. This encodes CSASPAGRSYEQYF.

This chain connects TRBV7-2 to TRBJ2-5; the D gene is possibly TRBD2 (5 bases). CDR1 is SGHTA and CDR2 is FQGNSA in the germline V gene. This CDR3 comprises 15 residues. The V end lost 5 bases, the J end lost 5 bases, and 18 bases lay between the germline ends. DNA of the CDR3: TGTGCCAGCAGCGCCAATTTCGGGATCCAGGAGACCCAGTACTTC. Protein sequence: CASSANFGIQETQYF.

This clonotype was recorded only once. CDR3 loop: CASSIGGPTSNEQFF. In DNA form, the CDR3 reads TGTGCCAGTAGTATAGGTGGCCCTACCAGTAATGAGCAGTTCTTC. This sequence joins TRBV19 and TRBJ2-1; no firm D call. The CDR3 is 15 amino acids. Trimming pared 1 base from V and 7 bases from J, leaving 14 bases between. Germline CDR1 reads LNHDA; CDR2 reads SQIVND (reference sequence).

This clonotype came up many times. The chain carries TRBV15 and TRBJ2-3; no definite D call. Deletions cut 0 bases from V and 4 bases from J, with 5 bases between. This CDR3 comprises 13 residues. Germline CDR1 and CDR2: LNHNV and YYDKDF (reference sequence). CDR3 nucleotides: TGTGCCACCAGCAGAGATGGGGCAGATACGCAGTATTTT. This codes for CATSRDGADTQYF.

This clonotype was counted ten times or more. This chain's CDR3 is CASSLPYRGGRTEAFF. DNA of the CDR3: TGCGCCAGCAGCTTGCCATACAGGGGGGGGAGGACTGAAGCTTTCTTT. The V and J genes are TRBV5-1 and TRBJ1-1, with TRBD1 matching 8 bases. J was trimmed by 5 bases and V by 1 base; bases with no gene match: 10. The germline gives CDR1 SGHRS, CDR2 YFSETQ. This CDR3 is 16 amino acids long.

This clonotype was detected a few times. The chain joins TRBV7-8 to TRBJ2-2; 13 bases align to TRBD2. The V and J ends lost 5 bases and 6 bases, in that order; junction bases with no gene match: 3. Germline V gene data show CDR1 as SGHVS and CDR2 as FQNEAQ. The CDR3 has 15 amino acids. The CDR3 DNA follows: TGTGCCAGCAGCCAACTAGCGGGGGGGCCCGGGGAGCTGTTTTTT. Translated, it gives CASSQLAGGPGELFF. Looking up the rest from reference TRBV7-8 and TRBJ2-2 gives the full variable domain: GAGVSQSPRYKVAKRGQDVALRCDPISGHVSLFWYQQALGQGPEFLTYFQNEAQLDKSGLPSDRFFAERPEGSVSTLKIQRTQQEDSAVYLCASSQLAGGPGELFFGEGSRLTVL.

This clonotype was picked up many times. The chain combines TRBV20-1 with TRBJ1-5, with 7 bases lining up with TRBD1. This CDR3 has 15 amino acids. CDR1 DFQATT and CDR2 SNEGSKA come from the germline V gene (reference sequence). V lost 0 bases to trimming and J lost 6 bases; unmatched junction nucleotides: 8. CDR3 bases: TGCAGTGCTAGAGATCAAGGAAGGGGGCGTCAGCCCCAGCATTTT. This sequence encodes CSARDQGRGRQPQHF.

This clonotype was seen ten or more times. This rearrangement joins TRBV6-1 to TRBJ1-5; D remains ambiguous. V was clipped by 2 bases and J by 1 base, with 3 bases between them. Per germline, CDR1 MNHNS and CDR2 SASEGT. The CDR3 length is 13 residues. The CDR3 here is CASSEPSNQPQHF. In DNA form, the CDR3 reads TGTGCCAGCAGTGAACCCAGCAATCAGCCCCAGCATTTT.

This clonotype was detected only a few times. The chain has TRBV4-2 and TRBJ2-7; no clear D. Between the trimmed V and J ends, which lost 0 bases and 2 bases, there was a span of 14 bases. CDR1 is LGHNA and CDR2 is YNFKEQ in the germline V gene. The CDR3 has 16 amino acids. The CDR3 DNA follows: TGTGCCAGCAGCCAAGACGAAGTGGGCAGCACCTACGAGCAGTACTTC. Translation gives CASSQDEVGSTYEQYF.

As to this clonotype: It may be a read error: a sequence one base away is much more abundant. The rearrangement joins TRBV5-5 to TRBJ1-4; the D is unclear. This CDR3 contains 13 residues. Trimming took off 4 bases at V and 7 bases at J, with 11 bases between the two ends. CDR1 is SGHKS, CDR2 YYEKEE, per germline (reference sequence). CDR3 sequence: CASSRVPCEKLFF. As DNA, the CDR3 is TGTGCCAGCAGCCGGGTCCCTTGTGAAAAACTGTTTTTT. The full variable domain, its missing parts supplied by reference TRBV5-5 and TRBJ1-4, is DAGVTQSPTHLIKTRGQQVTLRCSPISGHKSVSWYQQVLGQGPQFIFQYYEKEERGRGNFPDRFSARQFPNYSSELNVNALLLGDSALYLCASSRVPCEKLFFGSGTQLSVL.

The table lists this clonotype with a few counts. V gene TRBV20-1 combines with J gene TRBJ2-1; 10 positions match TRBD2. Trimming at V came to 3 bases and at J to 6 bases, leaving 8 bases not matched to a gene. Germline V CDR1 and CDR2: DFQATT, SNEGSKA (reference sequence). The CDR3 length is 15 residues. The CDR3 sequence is CSASGSGRGVNEQFF. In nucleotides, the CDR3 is TGCAGTGCTAGTGGAAGCGGGAGGGGCGTCAATGAGCAGTTCTTC.

The CDR3 here is CSARDPGFYEQYF. CDR3 in DNA: TGCAGTGCTAGAGACCCAGGGTTCTACGAGCAGTACTTC. The chain links TRBV20-1 to TRBJ2-7, with TRBD1 as a possible D gene (5 bases). The CDR3 contains 13 residues. V was cut by 0 bases and J by 3 bases, with 9 bases left in between. The germline CDR1 and CDR2 sequences are DFQATT and SNEGSKA (reference sequence).

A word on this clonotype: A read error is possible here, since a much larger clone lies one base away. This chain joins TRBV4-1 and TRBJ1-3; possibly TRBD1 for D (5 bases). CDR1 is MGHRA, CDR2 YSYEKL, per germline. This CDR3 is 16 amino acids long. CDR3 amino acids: CASSLSSEGLGNTTYF. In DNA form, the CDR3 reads TGCGCCAGCAGCCTCTCCAGTGAGGGGCTCGGAAACACCACATATTTT.

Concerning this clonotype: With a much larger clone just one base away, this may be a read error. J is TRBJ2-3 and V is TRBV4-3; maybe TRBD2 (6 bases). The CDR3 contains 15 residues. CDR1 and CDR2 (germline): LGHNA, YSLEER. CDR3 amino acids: CASGVSGLATDTQSF. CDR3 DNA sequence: TGCGCCAGCGGGGTGAGCGGGCTGGCCACAGATACGCAGTCTTTT.

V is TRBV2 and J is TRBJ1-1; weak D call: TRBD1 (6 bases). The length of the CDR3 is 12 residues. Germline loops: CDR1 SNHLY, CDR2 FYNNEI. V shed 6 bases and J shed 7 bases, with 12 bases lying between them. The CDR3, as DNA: TGTGCCAGCAGGAGGGGGACCCTTGAAGCTTTCTTT. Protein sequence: CASRRGTLEAFF.

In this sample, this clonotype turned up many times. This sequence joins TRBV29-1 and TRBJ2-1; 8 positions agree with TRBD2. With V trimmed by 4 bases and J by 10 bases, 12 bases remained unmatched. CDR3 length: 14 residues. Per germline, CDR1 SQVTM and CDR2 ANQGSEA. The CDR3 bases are TGCAGCGTTGGAGTCGGGGGGGCCCCCCGGGAGCAGTTCTTC. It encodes CSVGVGGAPREQFF.

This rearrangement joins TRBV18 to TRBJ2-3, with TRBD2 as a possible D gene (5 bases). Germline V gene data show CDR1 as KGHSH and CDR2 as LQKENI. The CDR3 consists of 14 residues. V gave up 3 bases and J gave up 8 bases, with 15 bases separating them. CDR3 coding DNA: TGTGCCAGCTCACCCTCCAACCCGGCGGGTACGCAGTATTTT. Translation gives CASSPSNPAGTQYF.

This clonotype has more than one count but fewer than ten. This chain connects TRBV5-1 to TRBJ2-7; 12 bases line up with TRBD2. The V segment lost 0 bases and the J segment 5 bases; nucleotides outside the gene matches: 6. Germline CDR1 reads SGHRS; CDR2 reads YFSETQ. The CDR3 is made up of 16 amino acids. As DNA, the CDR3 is TGCGCCAGCAGCTTGGATCCTAGCGGGAGGGCCGACGAGCAGTACTTC. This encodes CASSLDPSGRADEQYF.

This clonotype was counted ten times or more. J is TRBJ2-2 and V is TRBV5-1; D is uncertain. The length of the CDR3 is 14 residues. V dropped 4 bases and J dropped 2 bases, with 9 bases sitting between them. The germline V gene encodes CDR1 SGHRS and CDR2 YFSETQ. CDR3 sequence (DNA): TGCGCCAGCAGCCTAGGATCAAACACCGGGGAGCTGTTTTTT. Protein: CASSLGSNTGELFF. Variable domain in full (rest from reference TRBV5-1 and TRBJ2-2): KAGVTQTPRYLIKTRGQQVTLSCSPISGHRSVSWYQQTPGQGLQFLFEYFSETQRNKGNFPGRFSGRQFSNSRSEMNVSTLELGDSALYLCASSLGSNTGELFFGEGSRLTVL.

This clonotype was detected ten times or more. The CDR3 region has the DNA TGTGCCAGCAGCCCCGGACTAGCGGGAGAACGTGACTACAATGAGCAGTTCTTC. Protein product: CASSPGLAGERDYNEQFF. The rearrangement links TRBV3-1 to TRBJ2-1, with 13 bases fitting TRBD2. Germline CDR1 LGHDT, CDR2 YNNKEL (reference sequence). Trimming removed 4 bases from V and 3 bases from J; junction bases left unmatched: 9. CDR3 length equals 18 residues.

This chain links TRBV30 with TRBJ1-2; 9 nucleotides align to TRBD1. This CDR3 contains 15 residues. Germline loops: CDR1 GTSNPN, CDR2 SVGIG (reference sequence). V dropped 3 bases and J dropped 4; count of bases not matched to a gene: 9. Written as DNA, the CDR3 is TGTGCCTGGAGGAAAACGGGACAGGGTAGCTATGGCTACACCTTC. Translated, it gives CAWRKTGQGSYGYTF. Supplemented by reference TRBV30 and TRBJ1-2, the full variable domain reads SQTIHQWPATLVQPVGSPLSLECTVEGTSNPNLYWYRQAAGRGLQLLFYSVGIGQISSEVPQNLSASRPQDRQFILSSKKLLLSDSGFYLCAWRKTGQGSYGYTFGSGTRLTVV.

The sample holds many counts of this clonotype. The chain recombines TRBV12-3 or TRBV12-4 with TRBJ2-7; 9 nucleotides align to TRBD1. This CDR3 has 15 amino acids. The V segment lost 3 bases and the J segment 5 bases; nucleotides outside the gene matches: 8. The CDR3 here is CASSFTGGAPHEQYF. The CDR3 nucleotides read TGTGCCAGCAGTTTTACAGGGGGCGCACCCCACGAGCAGTACTTC.

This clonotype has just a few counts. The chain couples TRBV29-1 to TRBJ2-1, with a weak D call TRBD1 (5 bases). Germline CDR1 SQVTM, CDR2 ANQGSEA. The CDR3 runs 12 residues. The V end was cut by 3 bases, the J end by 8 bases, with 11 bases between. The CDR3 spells CSVDRGRDEQFF. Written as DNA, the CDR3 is TGCAGCGTTGATAGGGGAAGGGATGAGCAGTTCTTC.

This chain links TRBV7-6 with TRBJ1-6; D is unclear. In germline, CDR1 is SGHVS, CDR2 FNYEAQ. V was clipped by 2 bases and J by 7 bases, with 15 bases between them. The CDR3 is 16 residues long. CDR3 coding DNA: TGTGCCAGCAGCTTAATCGACGCAGGCGCCAATTCACCCCTCCACTTT. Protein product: CASSLIDAGANSPLHF.

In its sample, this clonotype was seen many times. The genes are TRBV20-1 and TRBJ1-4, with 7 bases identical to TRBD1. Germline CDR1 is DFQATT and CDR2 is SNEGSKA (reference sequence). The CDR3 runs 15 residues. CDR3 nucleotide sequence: TGCGGGGGGCGACAGGGAGGTGCGACTAATGAAAAACTGTTTTTT. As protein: CGGRQGGATNEKLFF.